The T cell receptor beta chain under discussion was sequenced for a study of cytomegalovirus exposure and HLA in healthy donors. Comments on this clone: The antigen is undetermined.

With 60 Vbeta and 13 Jbeta primers, the PCR was carried out. The table came from immunoSEQ multiplex PCR; TCRdb's copy has only in-frame clones and leaves some out. In all, the sample yields around 100,000 clones. This CDR3 has 15 amino acids. Germline V gene data show CDR1 as KGHSH and CDR2 as LQKENI. Trimming left V 1 base short and J 4 bases short, with 13 bases between. Study-wide results and limits: Common viral pathogens were later found to be apparently linked to several of the most significant clusters. TCR beta sequences reportedly predicted most subjects' HLA-A and HLA-B alleles accurately. Later work associated roughly 17,000 TCR beta sequences with HLA alleles at 0.05 false discovery rate.

This clonotype was sampled from a man between 40 and 49 years old in good health and CMV-seronegative. The chain is built from TRBV18 and TRBJ1-2; possible D gene TRBD1, 5 bases. Sequencing was done on a sample of PBMCs. The CDR3 nucleotides are TGTGCCAGCTCACCACTGCGCAGGGAGGGCTATGGCTACACCTTC. It is translated as CASSPLRREGYGYTF.